These 5 T cell receptor beta chains originate from one sample sequenced in a study of T cells in Graves' hyperthyroidism and ophthalmopathy. Using RNA transcripts as the source, TCR beta CDR3 regions were amplified. When the TCR CDR3 underwent first-round RT-PCR, the HTBI primer set was used. TCRdb reprocessed the multiplex PCR reads via MiXCR and lists one record per CDR3 protein. The table records nearly 750,000 distinct CDR3 sequences, over 35% of them present only once. The sequenced sample was blood. All receptors derive from a woman in her thirties or forties with Graves' hyperthyroidism.

The CDR3 bases are TGCGCCAGCAGCCAAGAACGGTCGGGGAACACTGAAGCTTTCTTT. It translates to CASSQERSGNTEAFF. The chain joins TRBV4-1 to TRBJ1-1; D gene uncertain. Looked up from germline, CDR1 is MGHRA and CDR2 is YSYEKL. The CDR3 runs to 15 residues. Deletions cut 0 bases from V and 1 base from J, with 9 bases between.

A note on this clonotype: The junction differs from germline at one of its ends, possibly a read error. This chain uses TRBV10-3 with TRBJ1-1, with TRBD1 as a possible D gene (5 bases). The germline gives CDR1 ENHRY, CDR2 SYGVKD. This CDR3 spans 15 amino acids. CDR3 nucleotides: TGTGCCATCAGTGAGTCCCCAGGGAGTCACACTGAAACTTTCTTT. Amino acids: CAISESPGSHTETFF.

The chain carries TRBV28 and TRBJ2-7; 7 nucleotides align to TRBD2. This CDR3 has 15 residues. The J segment lost 3 bases and the V segment lost 0 bases, leaving 5 bases of the junction unmatched. In germline, CDR1 is MDHEN, CDR2 SYDVKM. The DNA for the CDR3 is TGTGCCAGCAGTTTATGGGGGGGGAAGATCTACGAGCAGTACTTC. This encodes CASSLWGGKIYEQYF.

This clonotype was detected many times. The genes are TRBV6-2 or TRBV6-3 and TRBJ2-5, with D unclear. CDR1 MNHEY and CDR2 SVGEGT come from the germline V gene. V gave up 0 bases and J gave up 5 bases, with 7 bases separating them. CDR3 length equals 13 residues. CDR3 bases: TGTGCCAGCAGTTACTCGACCCCGGAGACCCAGTACTTC. Translation gives CASSYSTPETQYF.

This clonotype has ten or more counts. This chain joins TRBV7-3 and TRBJ1-1; 7 positions match TRBD1. CDR1 SGHTA and CDR2 FQGTGA come from the germline V gene. V was pared by 3 bases and J by 4 bases, with 11 bases of the junction left unmatched. This CDR3 is built from 16 residues. Written as DNA, the CDR3 is TGTGCCAGCAGCTTCGGGGGCGGGCAGGGGGGCACTGAAGCTTTCTTT. Amino acid sequence: CASSFGGGQGGTEAFF.